These 19 T cell receptor beta chains were all obtained from the same sample, sequenced in a study of blood T cell repertoires in COVID-19. Sequencing was performed with immunoSEQ multiplex PCR; in TCRdb, only in-frame clones are kept and a portion is missing. The sample shows about 200,000 clones, about 80% of them seen only once. Input material: PBMCs or T cells enriched from blood (not recorded which). These receptors were collected from a man aged 40-49 years who had recovered from COVID-19.

The chain couples TRBV10-2 to TRBJ1-2; 11 bases line up with TRBD1. This CDR3 comprises 14 residues. Trimming at V came to 5 bases and at J to 4 bases, leaving 3 bases not matched to a gene. CDR1 and CDR2 from the germline V gene are WSHSY and SAAADI. The CDR3 spells CASSRTGGSYGYTF. Written as DNA, the CDR3 is TGCGCCAGCAGTAGGACAGGGGGCTCCTATGGCTACACCTTC.

The rearrangement uses TRBV27 and TRBJ1-1, with D perhaps TRBD1 (5 bases). V lost 11 bases to trimming and J lost 1 base, with 11 bases between them. Germline CDR1 is MNHEY and CDR2 is SMNVEV (reference sequence). This CDR3 has 12 amino acids. The CDR3: CAAGPGNTEAFF. CDR3 coding DNA: TGTGCCGCGGGGCCAGGGAACACTGAAGCTTTCTTT.

The chain couples TRBV5-6 to TRBJ2-6; 8 nucleotides line up with TRBD1. The CDR3 covers 19 residues. CDR1 SGHDT and CDR2 YYEEEE come from the germline V gene. V was clipped by 2 bases and J by 2 bases; unmatched bases: 12. The CDR3 spells CASSFARGRVSPGANVLTF. The CDR3 nucleotides are TGTGCCAGCAGCTTCGCCAGGGGGCGAGTATCGCCTGGGGCCAACGTCCTGACTTTC.

This clone came up a few times. As DNA, the CDR3 is TGTGCCAGCAGCTTAGGGGGCTTAAGCTATGGCTACACCTTC. It is translated as CASSLGGLSYGYTF. The genes are TRBV11-2 and TRBJ1-2; D might be TRBD1 (5 bases). V lost 1 base to trimming and J lost 4 bases, with 10 bases between them. The germline CDR1 and CDR2 sequences are SGHAT and FQNNGV. This CDR3 is built from 14 residues.

The chain recombines TRBV7-9 with TRBJ2-7; 8 nucleotides match TRBD1. This CDR3 contains 14 residues. The germline CDR1 and CDR2 sequences are SEHNR and FQNEAQ (reference sequence). The ends lost 5 bases at V and 2 bases at J; junction bases unmatched: 5. The CDR3 protein is CASSMGQETYEQYF. Here the CDR3 DNA reads TGTGCCAGCAGCATGGGACAGGAGACCTACGAGCAGTACTTC.

Only a few counts were recorded for this clone. The chain uses TRBV19 and TRBJ2-3; 8 bases fit TRBD2. Trimming took 3 bases from V and 3 from J; bases not matched to a gene: 5. CDR3 size: 15 residues. Germline values: CDR1 LNHDA, CDR2 SQIVND (reference sequence). The CDR3 DNA sequence: TGTGCCAGTAGTATTCTACTAGCGGAGACAGATACGCAGTATTTT. Translated: CASSILLAETDTQYF. Variable domain in full (rest from reference TRBV19 and TRBJ2-3): DGGITQSPKYLFRKEGQNVTLSCEQNLNHDAMYWYRQDPGQGLRLIYYSQIVNDFQKGDIAEGYSVSREKKESFPLTVTSAQKNPTAFYLCASSILLAETDTQYFGPGTRLTVL.

This chain links TRBV10-1 with TRBJ1-1; TRBD1 is a possible D gene (5 bases). Trimming removed 2 bases from V and 4 bases from J, with 14 bases in between. Germline CDR1 reads WNHNN; CDR2 reads SYGVQD (reference sequence). The length of the CDR3 is 15 residues. CDR3 sequence (DNA): TGCGCCAGCAGTGAGGTGGGGGGGTTCGGCACTGAAGCTTTCTTT. It translates to CASSEVGGFGTEAFF.

The genes are TRBV15 and TRBJ2-2, with D possibly being TRBD2 (5 bases). The germline CDR1 and CDR2 sequences are LNHNV and YYDKDF (reference sequence). Between the trimmed V and J ends, which lost 6 bases and 5 bases, there was a span of 19 bases. The CDR3 runs 16 residues. This CDR3 is CATRGSRDPTTGELFF. The DNA for the CDR3 is TGTGCCACCAGAGGCTCTCGGGATCCAACAACCGGGGAGCTGTTTTTT. Variable domain in full (rest from reference TRBV15 and TRBJ2-2): DAMVIQNPRYQVTQFGKPVTLSCSQTLNHNVMYWYQQKSSQAPKLLFHYYDKDFNNEADTPDNFQSRRPNTSFCFLDIRSPGLGDTAMYLCATRGSRDPTTGELFFGEGSRLTVL.

The chain joins TRBV28 to TRBJ1-2, with D tentatively TRBD1 (6 bases). Germline-derived CDR1 and CDR2 are MDHEN and SYDVKM. The CDR3 contains 14 residues. Trimming stripped 2 bases from V and 7 bases from J, with 14 bases between. The CDR3 here is CASSLGPQGGGYTF. The CDR3 nucleotides are TGTGCCAGCAGTTTAGGTCCACAGGGCGGTGGCTACACCTTC.

The chain uses TRBV7-9 and TRBJ2-7; D uncertain. Looked up from germline, CDR1 is SEHNR and CDR2 is FQNEAQ (reference sequence). The ends were cut back, 5 bases at V and 5 bases at J, with 13 bases in the middle. The CDR3 totals 13 residues. The CDR3 nucleotides are TGTGCCAGCAGCCCCCCCTTGTCCGACGAGCAGTACTTC. Residues: CASSPPLSDEQYF.

This chain joins TRBV2 and TRBJ2-1, with a weak D call TRBD1 (5 bases). Trimming shortened V by 4 bases and J by 0 bases, and 13 bases separated the two germline ends. In germline, CDR1 is SNHLY, CDR2 FYNNEI. The CDR3 consists of 16 residues. CDR3 bases: TGTGCCAGCAGTGGACTGGGGCAGACCTCCTACAATGAGCAGTTCTTC. Encoded protein: CASSGLGQTSYNEQFF. The full variable domain, its missing parts supplied by reference TRBV2 and TRBJ2-1, is EPEVTQTPSHQVTQMGQEVILRCVPISNHLYFYWYRQILGQKVEFLVSFYNNEISEKSEIFDDQFSVERPDGSNFTLKIRSTKLEDSAMYFCASSGLGQTSYNEQFFGPGTRLTVL.

The CDR3 is CASSQAELQETQYF. The CDR3 DNA sequence: TGTGCCAGCAGCCAAGCTGAGTTACAAGAGACCCAGTACTTC. The V gene is TRBV14, the J gene TRBJ2-5; D is ambiguous. Trimming cost V 1 base and J 2 bases, with 8 bases left between them. Per germline, CDR1 SGHDN and CDR2 FVKESK. The CDR3 totals 14 residues. The entire variable domain, with the rest obtained from reference TRBV14 and TRBJ2-5, is as follows: EAGVTQFPSHSVIEKGQTVTLRCDPISGHDNLYWYRRVMGKEIKFLLHFVKESKQDESGMPNNRFLAERTGGTYSTLKVQPAELEDSGVYFCASSQAELQETQYFGPGTRLLVL.

This chain links TRBV28 with TRBJ1-2, with TRBD1 identical over 11 bases. Germline-derived CDR1 and CDR2 are MDHEN and SYDVKM. The CDR3 runs to 14 residues. With V trimmed by 5 bases and J by 14 bases, 13 bases remained unmatched. CDR3 loop: CASSPWTGGAVETF. In nucleotides, the CDR3 is TGTGCCAGCAGTCCTTGGACAGGGGGCGCGGTGGAAACCTTC.

This clone has only one observation. The chain carries TRBV27 and TRBJ1-2; D is possibly TRBD1 (6 bases). The V gene's germline CDR1 is MNHEY and CDR2 SMNVEV (reference sequence). The V and J ends lost 3 bases and 4 bases respectively, with 15 bases between them. The length of the CDR3 is 15 residues. The CDR3 reads CASSLRQGMGYGYTF. CDR3 coding DNA: TGTGCCAGCAGTTTGAGGCAGGGGATGGGCTATGGCTACACCTTC.

CDR3 coding DNA: TGTGCCAGCAGTTTCGATACTAGCGGGGGAACCTACGAGCAGTACTTC. Protein: CASSFDTSGGTYEQYF. The chain is built from TRBV28 and TRBJ2-7, with 11 bases that match TRBD2. This CDR3 contains 16 residues. Germline CDR1 and CDR2: MDHEN and SYDVKM. The J segment lost 2 bases and the V segment lost 3 bases, leaving 6 bases of the junction unmatched.

The rearrangement uses TRBV29-1 and TRBJ1-1; weak D call: TRBD1 (6 bases). Germline-derived CDR1 and CDR2 are SQVTM and ANQGSEA. The V end lost 7 bases, the J end lost 1 base, and 16 bases lay between the germline ends. CDR3 length equals 14 residues. The CDR3 loop is CSGRPGTKNTEAFF. DNA of the CDR3: TGCAGCGGGCGTCCCGGGACAAAGAACACTGAAGCTTTCTTT.

The chain employs TRBV5-1 and TRBJ1-1, with 8 bases matching TRBD1. The CDR3 is 18 amino acids. Germline CDR1 is SGHRS and CDR2 is YFSETQ. J lost 0 bases, V lost 3 bases, and 13 bases had no gene match. The CDR3 spells CASSSVTGGIYMNTEAFF. CDR3 nucleotides: TGCGCCAGCAGCTCGGTAACAGGGGGGATTTATATGAACACTGAAGCTTTCTTT. The full variable domain, rest sourced from reference TRBV5-1 and TRBJ1-1, is KAGVTQTPRYLIKTRGQQVTLSCSPISGHRSVSWYQQTPGQGLQFLFEYFSETQRNKGNFPGRFSGRQFSNSRSEMNVSTLELGDSALYLCASSSVTGGIYMNTEAFFGQGTRLTVV.

The J gene is TRBJ1-2, the V gene TRBV20-1, with D hard to call. The CDR3 extends over 13 amino acids. Per the germline V gene, CDR1 is DFQATT and CDR2 is SNEGSKA (reference sequence). Trimming left V 3 bases short and J 1 base short, with 9 bases between. CDR3 loop: CSASDAGNYGYTF. CDR3 sequence (DNA): TGCAGTGCTAGTGACGCCGGTAACTATGGCTACACCTTC.

The chain couples TRBV6-5 to TRBJ2-6; no firm D call. The V and J ends lost 5 bases and 0 bases respectively, with 8 bases between them. From germline, CDR1 is MNHEY and CDR2 SVGAGI. The CDR3 sequence is 15 residues long. DNA for the CDR3: TGTGCCAGCAGTCCTTTGAGCTCTGGGGCCAACGTCCTGACTTTC. Translation gives CASSPLSSGANVLTF.